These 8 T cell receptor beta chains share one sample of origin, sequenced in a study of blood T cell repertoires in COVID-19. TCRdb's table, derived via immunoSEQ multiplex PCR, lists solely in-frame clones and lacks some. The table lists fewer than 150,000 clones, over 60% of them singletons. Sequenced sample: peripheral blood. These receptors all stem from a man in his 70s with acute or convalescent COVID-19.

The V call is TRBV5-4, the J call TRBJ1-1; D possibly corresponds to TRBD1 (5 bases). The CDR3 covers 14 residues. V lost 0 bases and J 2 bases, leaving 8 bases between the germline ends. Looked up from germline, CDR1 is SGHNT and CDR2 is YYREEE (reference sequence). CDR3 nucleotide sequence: TGTGCCAGCAGCTTGGACAGGCTCAACACTGAAGCTTTCTTT. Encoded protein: CASSLDRLNTEAFF.

CDR3 sequence (DNA): TGTGCCAGCAGCGTACAGGATATTAACACAGATACGCAGTATTTT. Its protein is CASSVQDINTDTQYF. This chain links TRBV9 with TRBJ2-3; D is unclear. Trimming cost V 1 base and J 2 bases, with 11 bases left between them. Germline V gene data show CDR1 as SGDLS and CDR2 as YYNGEE. The CDR3 is 15 residues long.

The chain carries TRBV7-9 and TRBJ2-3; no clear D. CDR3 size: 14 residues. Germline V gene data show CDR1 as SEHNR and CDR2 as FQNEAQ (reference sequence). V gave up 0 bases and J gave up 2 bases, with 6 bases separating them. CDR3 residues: CASSLALLTDTQYF. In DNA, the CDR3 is TGTGCCAGCAGCTTAGCGCTACTCACAGATACGCAGTATTTT.

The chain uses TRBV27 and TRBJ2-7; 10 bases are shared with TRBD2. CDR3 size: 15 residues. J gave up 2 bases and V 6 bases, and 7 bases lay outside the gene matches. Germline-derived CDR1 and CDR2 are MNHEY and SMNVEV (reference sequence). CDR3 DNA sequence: TGTGCCAGCAGGCTAGCGGGAGCGAAACCCTACGAGCAGTACTTC. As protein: CASRLAGAKPYEQYF.

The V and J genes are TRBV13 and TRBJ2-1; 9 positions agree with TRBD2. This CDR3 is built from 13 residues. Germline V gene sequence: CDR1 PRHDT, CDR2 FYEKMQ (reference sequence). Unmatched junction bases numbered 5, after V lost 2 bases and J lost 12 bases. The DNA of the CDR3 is TGTGCCAGCAGCTTATCCCAGCGGGGGGTGCAGTTCTTC. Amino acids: CASSLSQRGVQFF.

CDR3 DNA: TGTGCCAGCCGGGGTGGGGAGCTGTTTTTT. Its protein product is CASRGGELFF. This rearrangement joins TRBV25-1 to TRBJ2-2; D perhaps matches TRBD2 (5 bases). The germline V and J ends were trimmed by 8 bases and 8 bases, with 6 bases remaining between them. This CDR3 contains 10 residues. Germline V gives CDR1 MGHDK, CDR2 SYGVNS.

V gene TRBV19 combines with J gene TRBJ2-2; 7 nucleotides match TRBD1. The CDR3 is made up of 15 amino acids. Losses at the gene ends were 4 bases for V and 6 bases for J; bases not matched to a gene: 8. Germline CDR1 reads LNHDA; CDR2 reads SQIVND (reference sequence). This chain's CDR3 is CASSTHRGLAGELFF. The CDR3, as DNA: TGTGCCAGTAGTACCCACAGGGGCCTCGCCGGGGAGCTGTTTTTT.

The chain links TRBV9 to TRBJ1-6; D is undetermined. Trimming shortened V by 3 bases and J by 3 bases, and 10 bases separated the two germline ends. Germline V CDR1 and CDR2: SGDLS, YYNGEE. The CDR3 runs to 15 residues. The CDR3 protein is CASSGKGDYNSPLHF. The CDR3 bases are TGTGCCAGCAGCGGGAAGGGAGACTATAATTCACCCCTCCACTTT. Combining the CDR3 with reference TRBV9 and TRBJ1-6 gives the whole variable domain DSGVTQTPKHLITATGQRVTLRCSPRSGDLSVYWYQQSLDQGLQFLIQYYNGEERAKGNILERFSAQQFPDLHSELNLSSLELGDSALYFCASSGKGDYNSPLHFGNGTRLTVT.